This TCR beta chain originates from a study of blood T cells in healthy people across ages. Study-level findings and limits: The lack of PBMC sorting stopped any conclusive naive versus antigen-experienced comparison.

This clonotype has a single count. Its antigen is currently unknown. Alongside a J-beta primer mix, a sample-barcoded 5' primer served in a second PCR lasting roughly 7 to 11 cycles. Tagging of each cDNA molecule was performed by a template-switch adaptor with 12 random nucleotides. TCRdb re-called the 5' RACE reads with MiXCR, one entry per CDR3 protein. The sample includes over 1,500,000 distinct CDR3 sequences, about 49% of them seen just once. V shed 8 bases and J shed 8 bases, with 21 bases lying between them. The CDR3 has 15 residues. CDR1 is MDHEN and CDR2 is SYDVKM in the germline V gene. The sample was blood. The receptor was isolated from a woman in her thirties or forties in good health. The chain links TRBV28 to TRBJ1-4; TRBD1 is a possible D gene (6 bases). CDR3 DNA: TGTGCCAGCGGGGAGACAGGTCGAGTCAGCGAAAAACTGTTTTTT. This encodes CASGETGRVSEKLFF.